This entry concerns a single T cell receptor (beta chain). The antigen is undetermined. A much larger clone differs from this one at a single base, so this may be a read error. The CDR3 extends over 15 amino acids. The data belong to a study of T cell repertoires in cytomegalovirus infection. About the research overall: Indicated by public TCR beta signatures were CMV infection and matching HLA type.

One entry per CDR3 protein, called by TCRdb with MiXCR from the reads. The sample has over 300,000 distinct CDR3 sequences; about 17% are singletons. Broader study findings: HLA-C-restricted, CMV-specific TCR beta clonotypes were dominant ex vivo.

V usage is TRBV12-3 or TRBV12-4 and J usage is TRBJ1-2; TRBD1 is a possible D gene (6 bases). Sequencing was performed on PBMCs. This clonotype originated in a human donor in good health (CMV status not recorded). Some clones in this sample may be carry-over from other donors' samples. The CDR3 is CASSPSPGHVYCYTF. CDR3 coding DNA: TGTGCCAGCAGCCCTTCGCCGGGACACGTCTATTGCTACACCTTC.